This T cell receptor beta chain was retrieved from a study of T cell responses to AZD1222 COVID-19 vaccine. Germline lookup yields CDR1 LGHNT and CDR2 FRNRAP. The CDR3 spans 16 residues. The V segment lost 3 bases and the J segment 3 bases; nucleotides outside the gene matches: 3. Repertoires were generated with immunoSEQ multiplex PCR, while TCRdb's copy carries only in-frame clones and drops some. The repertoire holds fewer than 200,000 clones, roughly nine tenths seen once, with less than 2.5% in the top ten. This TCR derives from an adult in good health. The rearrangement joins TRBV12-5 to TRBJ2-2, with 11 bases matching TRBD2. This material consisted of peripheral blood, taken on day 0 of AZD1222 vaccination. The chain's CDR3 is CASGFLGLADTGELFF. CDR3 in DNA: TGTGCTAGTGGTTTTTTGGGACTAGCGGACACCGGGGAGCTGTTTTTT.